These 9 T cell receptor beta chains were sequenced from one sample in a study of Ad26.COV2.S vaccination and SARS-CoV-2 variants. This sample's treatment: about 20 received Ad26.COV2.S at low or high dose, single or two shots; 5 received placebo; per-sample allocation not given. Sampling occurred on day 63 after the first vaccine or placebo injection. Only in-frame clones appear in the TCRdb table, and some are missing; sequencing was by immunoSEQ multiplex PCR. The table lists about 410,000 clones, about 85% of them singletons. Sequencing was performed on peripheral blood, taken in a trial of Ad26.COV2.S vaccine versus placebo. These receptors were obtained from a person aged 18-65 years who received the Ad26.COV2.S COVID-19 vaccine or a placebo.

The chain joins TRBV7-2 to TRBJ2-1, with D perhaps assigned TRBD1 or TRBD2 (6 bases each). Germline V gene lookup returns CDR1 SGHTA and CDR2 FQGNSA. V dropped 5 bases and J dropped 6 bases, with 11 bases sitting between them. The CDR3 has 13 residues. CDR3 sequence: CASSGGLSNEQFF. The CDR3 coding sequence is TGTGCCAGCAGCGGGGGGCTCTCCAATGAGCAGTTCTTC.

With regard to this clone: An end of the junction differs from the germline gene, which may be a read error. This chain links TRBV6-2 or TRBV6-3 with TRBJ1-1; D not certain. Germline lookup yields CDR1 MNHEY and CDR2 SVGEGT. This CDR3 contains 11 residues. The CDR3 DNA reads as TGTGCCACCAGTCGGAACACTGAAGCTTTCTTT. This codes for CATSRNTEAFF.

As regards this clone: Other DNA sequences in the same sample also yield this CDR3. The chain is built from TRBV4-3 and TRBJ1-1; the D gene is possibly TRBD1 (5 bases). CDR3 length: 14 amino acids. V was pared by 0 bases and J by 3 bases, with 8 bases between. Germline assignment: CDR1 LGHNA and CDR2 YSLEER. The CDR3 region is CASSQERGYTEAFF. CDR3 nucleotide sequence: TGCGCCAGCAGCCAAGAGCGGGGGTACACTGAAGCTTTCTTT.

This chain connects TRBV2 to TRBJ2-2; D is undetermined. There are 13 residues in the CDR3. Germline CDR1 and CDR2: SNHLY and FYNNEI. Trimming took off 10 bases at V and 3 bases at J, with 12 bases between the two ends. The CDR3 loop is CATRLTDTGELFF. DNA for the CDR3: TGTGCCACACGCTTAACGGACACCGGGGAGCTGTTTTTT.

The chain uses TRBV7-8 and TRBJ2-1, with 11 positions matching TRBD2. V lost 4 bases to trimming and J lost 0 bases; unmatched junction nucleotides: 8. Germline CDR1 SGHVS, CDR2 FQNEAQ. The CDR3 contains 18 residues. The CDR3 sequence: CASSSVAGGIDSYNEQFF. In DNA form, the CDR3 reads TGTGCCAGCAGCTCGGTAGCGGGGGGGATCGACTCCTACAATGAGCAGTTCTTC.

The chain uses TRBV7-2 and TRBJ1-1; TRBD1 agrees at 7 bases. The CDR3 totals 14 residues. V was pared by 1 base and J by 7 bases, with 6 bases of the junction left unmatched. The germline V gene has CDR1 SGHTA and CDR2 FQGNSA. The CDR3 DNA sequence: TGTGCCAGCAGCTTAGTAGGAGGGACAGTTGAAGCTTTCTTT. Translation gives CASSLVGGTVEAFF.

The chain carries TRBV2 and TRBJ2-1, with 9 bases fitting TRBD1. The CDR3 runs to 15 residues. The germline V gene has CDR1 SNHLY and CDR2 FYNNEI. Germline trimming cut 3 bases from V and 9 bases from J; bases unmatched to any gene: 9. This CDR3 reads CASSEWGQGPSEQFF. In DNA form, the CDR3 reads TGTGCCAGCAGTGAGTGGGGACAGGGCCCTAGTGAGCAGTTCTTC.

This rearrangement joins TRBV18 to TRBJ1-1; no definite D call. V gave up 5 bases and J gave up 4 bases, with 11 bases separating them. Looked up from germline, CDR1 is KGHSH and CDR2 is LQKENI. The CDR3 spans 13 residues. CDR3 protein: CASSGQSGTEAFF. Here the CDR3 DNA reads TGTGCCAGCTCAGGTCAATCTGGCACTGAAGCTTTCTTT. Supplemented by reference TRBV18 and TRBJ1-1, the full variable domain reads NAGVMQNPRHLVRRRGQEARLRCSPMKGHSHVYWYRQLPEEGLKFMVYLQKENIIDESGMPKERFSAEFPKEGPSILRIQQVVRGDSAAYFCASSGQSGTEAFFGQGTRLTVV.

This chain joins TRBV7-2 and TRBJ2-7, with TRBD2 matching 15 bases. Germline V CDR1 and CDR2: SGHTA, FQGNSA. V lost 7 bases to trimming and J lost 2 bases; unmatched junction nucleotides: 3. The CDR3 sequence is 15 residues long. DNA for the CDR3: TGTGCCAGCATCAGGACTAGCGGGGGGGCCTACGAGCAGTACTTC. It yields the protein CASIRTSGGAYEQYF.